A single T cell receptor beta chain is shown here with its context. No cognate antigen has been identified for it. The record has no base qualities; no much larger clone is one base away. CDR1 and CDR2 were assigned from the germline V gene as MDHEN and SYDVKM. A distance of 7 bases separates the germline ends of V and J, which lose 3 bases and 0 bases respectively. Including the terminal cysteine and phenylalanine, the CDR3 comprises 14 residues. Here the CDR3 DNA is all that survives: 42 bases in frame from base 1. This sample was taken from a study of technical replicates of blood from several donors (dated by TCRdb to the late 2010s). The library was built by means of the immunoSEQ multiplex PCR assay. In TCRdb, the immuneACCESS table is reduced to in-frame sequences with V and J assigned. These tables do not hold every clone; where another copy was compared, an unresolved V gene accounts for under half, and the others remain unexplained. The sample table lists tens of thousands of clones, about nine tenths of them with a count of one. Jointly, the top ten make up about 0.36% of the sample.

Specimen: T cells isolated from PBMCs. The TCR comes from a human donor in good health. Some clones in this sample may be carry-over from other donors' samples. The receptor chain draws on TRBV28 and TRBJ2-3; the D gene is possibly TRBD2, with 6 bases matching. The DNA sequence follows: TGTGCCAGCAGTTTTAGCGGAAGCACAGATACGCAGTATTTT. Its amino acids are CASSFSGSTDTQYF.